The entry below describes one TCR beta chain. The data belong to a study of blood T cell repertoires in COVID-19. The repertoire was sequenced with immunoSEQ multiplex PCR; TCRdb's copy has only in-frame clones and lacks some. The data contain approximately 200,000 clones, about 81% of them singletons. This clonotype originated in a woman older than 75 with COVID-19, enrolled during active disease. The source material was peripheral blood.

The CDR3 loop reads CASSRAGGNTEAFF. The CDR3 DNA follows: TGTGCCAGCAGCCGCGCCGGGGGGAACACTGAAGCTTTCTTT. The V and J genes are TRBV7-8 and TRBJ1-1, with D perhaps matching TRBD1 (5 bases). This CDR3 has 14 residues. The germline V and J ends were trimmed by 5 bases and 1 base, with 11 bases remaining between them. Germline V gene sequence: CDR1 SGHVS, CDR2 FQNEAQ.